Below, 17 T cell receptor beta chains from the same sample are listed, as sequenced in a study of blood T cell repertoires in COVID-19. Only in-frame clones appear in the TCRdb table, and some are missing; sequencing was by immunoSEQ multiplex PCR. This table holds 90,000 to 100,000 clones, about 80% found once. Sequenced material: peripheral blood. These receptors all stem from a man in his sixties or seventies with acute or convalescent COVID-19.

J is TRBJ2-1 and V is TRBV11-3; D is possibly TRBD1 (5 bases). The CDR3 is 10 amino acids. V lost 10 bases to trimming and J lost 8 bases, with 9 bases between them. Germline V gene sequence: CDR1 SGHNT, CDR2 YENEEA. CDR3 nucleotides: TGTGCCACCCAGGGCCATGAGCAGTTCTTC. This sequence encodes CATQGHEQFF.

The genes are TRBV7-3 and TRBJ1-6; no clear D gene. Trimming stripped 1 base from V and 5 bases from J, with 6 bases between. Germline V gives CDR1 SGHTA, CDR2 FQGTGA. CDR3 length equals 14 residues. CDR3 nucleotides: TGTGCCAGCAGCTTAAACCGAGATAATTCACCCCTCCACTTT. Translation gives CASSLNRDNSPLHF.

A few counts support this clone. This chain joins TRBV7-8 and TRBJ1-1, with TRBD1 matching over 7 bases. Germline lookup yields CDR1 SGHVS and CDR2 FQNEAQ. Germline trimming cut 1 base from V and 9 bases from J; bases unmatched to any gene: 5. The length of the CDR3 is 13 residues. CDR3 sequence (DNA): TGTGCCAGCAGCTTAGATGGGACAGAGAAAGCTTTCTTT. It encodes CASSLDGTEKAFF.

V usage is TRBV9 and J usage is TRBJ2-3; 9 bases match TRBD2. This CDR3 spans 15 amino acids. Looked up from germline, CDR1 is SGDLS and CDR2 is YYNGEE. The V segment lost 4 bases and the J segment 5 bases; nucleotides outside the gene matches: 8. The CDR3 DNA sequence: TGTGCCAGCAGCATTAGCGGGAGTTGGGAAGATACGCAGTATTTT. Protein sequence: CASSISGSWEDTQYF.

CDR3 amino acids: CASNYQGELSGNTIYF. In nucleotides, the CDR3 is TGTGCCAGCAACTACCAGGGGGAACTCTCTGGAAACACCATATATTTT. V usage is TRBV28 and J usage is TRBJ1-3; 7 bases fit TRBD1. The CDR3 contains 16 residues. With 7 bases clipped from V and 0 bases from J, the junction kept 9 bases outside the gene matches. Germline values: CDR1 MDHEN, CDR2 SYDVKM.

The CDR3 region has the DNA TGTGCCAGCAGTTTGGAGGGCCGAAATTCACCCCTCCACTTT. Its translation: CASSLEGRNSPLHF. This chain joins TRBV28 and TRBJ1-6; D gene ambiguous. CDR1 and CDR2 from the germline V gene are MDHEN and SYDVKM. CDR3 size: 14 residues. Between the trimmed V and J ends, which lost 3 bases and 7 bases, there was a span of 10 bases.

The rearrangement uses TRBV10-3 and TRBJ1-4, with 10 nucleotides matching TRBD1. V gave up 5 bases and J gave up 7 bases; unmatched junction bases: 4. Per the germline V gene, CDR1 is ENHRY and CDR2 is SYGVKD. CDR3 size: 14 residues. DNA for the CDR3: TGTGCCATCAGTCCGGGACAGGGGATTGAAAAACTGTTTTTT. Translating it yields CAISPGQGIEKLFF.

The chain recombines TRBV28 with TRBJ1-2; unclear D gene. Germline assignment: CDR1 MDHEN and CDR2 SYDVKM. CDR3 length: 13 amino acids. V lost 8 bases and J lost 2, with 12 bases in between. CDR3 loop: CASENRANYGYTF. CDR3 nucleotide sequence: TGTGCCAGCGAGAACAGAGCAAACTATGGCTACACCTTC.

The chain is built from TRBV24-1 and TRBJ2-7; 9 bases align to TRBD1. Germline values: CDR1 KGHDR, CDR2 SFDVKD. This CDR3 has 16 residues. V trimming: 2 bases; J trimming: 5 bases; junction bases outside the gene matches: 9. CDR3 sequence (DNA): TGTGCCACCAGTGATTCCGGGACAGGGTCCGTCCACGAGCAGTACTTC. This codes for CATSDSGTGSVHEQYF.

The chain links TRBV30 to TRBJ1-5; the D gene is possibly TRBD1 (5 bases). The germline V and J ends were trimmed by 2 bases and 4 bases, with 12 bases remaining between them. The CDR3 runs to 14 residues. Looked up from germline, CDR1 is GTSNPN and CDR2 is SVGIG (reference sequence). As DNA, the CDR3 is TGTGCCTGGAGTCGGGCAGGGTGGAATCAGCCCCAGCATTTT. Its protein product is CAWSRAGWNQPQHF.

In DNA form, the CDR3 reads TGTGCCAGCAGGGCAACAGGGGTATTAGGCTACACCTTC. Its translation is CASRATGVLGYTF. This chain joins TRBV2 and TRBJ1-2; the match to TRBD1 covers 7 bases. This CDR3 has 13 residues. Germline loops: CDR1 SNHLY, CDR2 FYNNEI. The junction had 9 bases not matched to a gene; V was cut back by 6 bases and J by 8 bases.

V gene TRBV7-2 combines with J gene TRBJ2-7; tentative D call: TRBD2 (5 bases). Germline assignment: CDR1 SGHTA and CDR2 FQGNSA. V dropped 1 base and J dropped 3 bases, with 7 bases sitting between them. This CDR3 contains 13 residues. CDR3 in amino acids: CASSLDGNYEQYF. DNA for the CDR3: TGTGCCAGCAGCTTAGACGGGAACTACGAGCAGTACTTC.

The chain couples TRBV28 to TRBJ1-1; 8 positions match TRBD1. Germline CDR1 MDHEN, CDR2 SYDVKM. V lost 4 bases, J lost 5 bases, and 9 bases stayed unmatched. The CDR3 is made up of 15 amino acids. The CDR3 DNA reads TGTGCCAGCAGTTCAGAACAGGGGGAAGGTACTGAAGCTTTCTTT. Protein sequence: CASSSEQGEGTEAFF.

This chain uses TRBV28 with TRBJ1-4; 7 nucleotides match TRBD1. V gave up 9 bases and J gave up 6 bases; unmatched junction bases: 10. Germline V lookup: CDR1 MDHEN, CDR2 SYDVKM. The CDR3 runs 14 residues. The CDR3 nucleotides are TGTGCCAGTCTCTCTCCGGGACAGTATGAAAAACTGTTTTTT. It codes for CASLSPGQYEKLFF.

The V and J genes are TRBV18 and TRBJ2-3; perhaps TRBD2 as D (5 bases). Trimming pared 3 bases from V and 4 bases from J, leaving 8 bases between. CDR1 is KGHSH, CDR2 LQKENI, per germline. The CDR3 consists of 13 residues. CDR3 sequence reads: CASSPRTADTQYF. The CDR3 nucleotides are TGTGCCAGCTCACCCCGGACTGCAGATACGCAGTATTTT.

The rearrangement links TRBV28 to TRBJ2-7, with D possibly matching TRBD1 (8 bases). CDR3 length: 18 residues. Trimming removed 7 bases at V and 3 bases at J, with 28 bases between. Germline CDR1 and CDR2: MDHEN and SYDVKM. Here the CDR3 DNA reads TGTGCCAGCACCCCGACAGGGGTGTATGAGCGGGAATACTACGAGCAGTACTTC. Translated, it gives CASTPTGVYEREYYEQYF.

The chain recombines TRBV11-3 with TRBJ2-7; 10 bases line up with TRBD2. The V gene's germline CDR1 is SGHNT and CDR2 YENEEA. Trimming removed 0 bases from V and 5 bases from J; junction bases left unmatched: 4. This CDR3 spans 15 amino acids. This CDR3 reads CASSLEAGGPHEQYF. CDR3 bases: TGTGCCAGCAGCTTAGAAGCGGGAGGGCCCCACGAGCAGTACTTC. The complete variable domain, with remaining parts taken from reference TRBV11-3 and TRBJ2-7, reads EAGVVQSPRYKIIEKKQPVAFWCNPISGHNTLYWYLQNLGQGPELLIRYENEEAVDDSQLPKDRFSAERLKGVDSTLKIQPAELGDSAVYLCASSLEAGGPHEQYFGPGTRLTVT.